A selection of T cell receptor beta chains follows, all from one sample in a study of blood T cells in healthy people across ages. TCRdb used MiXCR to reprocess the 5' RACE reads, holding one entry per CDR3 protein. This sample carries roughly 790,000 distinct CDR3 sequences, about 42% of them seen once, and the ten largest clones take roughly 20%. The sample taken for sequencing was blood. These receptors originate from a woman aged 55-75 years in good health. Both conserved end residues are part of each CDR3. D genes are given only for firm matches.

j_call,v_call,d_call,cdr3_aa
TRBJ2-1,TRBV29-1,.,CSVVEGVAFYNEQFF
TRBJ2-3,TRBV5-1,.,CASSRGSSDRTDTQYF
TRBJ2-1,TRBV28,TRBD1,CASSLPTDRVQEQFF
TRBJ2-1,TRBV9,.,CASSVGRAENNEQFF
TRBJ2-3,TRBV12-3/TRBV12-4,.,CASSRFSGQDTQYF
TRBJ1-1,TRBV12-3/TRBV12-4,TRBD1,CASSQDREAEAFF
TRBJ1-2,TRBV2,TRBD1,CARDRGGNYGYTF
TRBJ2-3,TRBV7-3,TRBD2,CASSATSGPTDTQYF
TRBJ1-4,TRBV12-3/TRBV12-4,.,CASSLRSGAPGYEKLFF
TRBJ2-3,TRBV7-2,TRBD2,CASRLADDTDTQYF
TRBJ1-1,TRBV28,.,CAAGARVNTEAFF
TRBJ2-3,TRBV30,.,CAWSVSPSWPADTQYF
.,TRBV7-2,TRBD1,CASSPQGQFLVYEQYF
TRBJ2-1,TRBV27,TRBD2,CASSLLAGGEGEQFF
TRBJ2-5,TRBV12-3/TRBV12-4,.,CASSLDERETQYF
TRBJ1-4,TRBV5-1,.,CASSAGQINEKLFF
TRBJ2-7,TRBV20-1,TRBD1,CSARDPRQGEVYEQYF
TRBJ2-3,TRBV4-3,TRBD2,CASSQGLLAGVGDTQYF
.,TRBV6-1,TRBD1,CASSELGTGPYEQYF
TRBJ1-5,TRBV11-2,.,CASSLNWQLSNQPQHF
TRBJ1-5,TRBV12-5,.,CASGLGFYLVDSNQPQHF
TRBJ2-1,TRBV11-2,.,CASSFPGPSEQFF
.,TRBV5-1,TRBD2,CASSSVTSGGEQFF
TRBJ2-5,TRBV29-1,.,CSGSRDQETQYF
TRBJ1-1,TRBV7-2,TRBD1,CASSPIKGTGNTEAFF
TRBJ2-3,TRBV5-6,.,CASSPSGVIVTDTQYF